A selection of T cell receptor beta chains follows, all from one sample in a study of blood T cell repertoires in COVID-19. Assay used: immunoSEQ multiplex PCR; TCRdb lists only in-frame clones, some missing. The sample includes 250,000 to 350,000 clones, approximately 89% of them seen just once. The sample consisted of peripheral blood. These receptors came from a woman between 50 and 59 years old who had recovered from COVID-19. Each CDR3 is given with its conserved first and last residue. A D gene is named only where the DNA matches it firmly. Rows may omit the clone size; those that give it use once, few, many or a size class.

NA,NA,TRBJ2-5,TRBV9,CASSGPGGREETQYF,TGTGCCAGCAGCGGACCCGGGGGGCGAGAAGAGACCCAGTACTTC
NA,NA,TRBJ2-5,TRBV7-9,CASSARPFSGEETQYF,TGTGCCAGCAGCGCACGTCCATTTAGCGGCGAAGAGACCCAGTACTTC
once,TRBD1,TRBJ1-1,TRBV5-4,CASSLGPGQGGTEAFF,TGTGCCAGCAGCTTGGGGCCTGGACAGGGTGGCACTGAAGCTTTCTTT
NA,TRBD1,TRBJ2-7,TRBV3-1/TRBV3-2,CARPGQGIYEQYF,TGTGCACGGCCGGGACAGGGGATCTACGAGCAGTACTTC
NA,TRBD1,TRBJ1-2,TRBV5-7,CARSRDRLLYGDYTF,TGTGCCAGATCCCGGGACAGGCTCCTTTATGGCGACTACACCTTC
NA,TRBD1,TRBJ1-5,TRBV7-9,CASSLGQGENQPQHF,TGTGCCAGCAGCCTCGGACAGGGAGAGAATCAGCCCCAGCATTTT
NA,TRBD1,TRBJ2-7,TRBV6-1,CASSDRTGDPYEQYF,TGTGCCAGCAGTGACCGGACAGGGGACCCCTACGAGCAGTACTTC
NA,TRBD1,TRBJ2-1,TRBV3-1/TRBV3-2,CASSQTGGINEQFF,TGTGCCAGCAGCCAAACAGGGGGCATAAATGAGCAGTTCTTC
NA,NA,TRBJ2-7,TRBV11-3,CASSLQGSYEQYF,TGTGCCAGCAGCTTACAGGGTTCTTACGAGCAGTACTTC
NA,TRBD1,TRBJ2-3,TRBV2,CASSEDRSTDTQYF,TGTGCCAGCAGTGAGGACAGGAGCACAGATACGCAGTATTTT
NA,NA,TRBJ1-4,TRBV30,CAWSVGAGWEKLFF,TGTGCCTGGAGTGTAGGAGCAGGGTGGGAAAAACTGTTTTTT
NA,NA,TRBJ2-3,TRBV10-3,CAIGGPDTQYF,TGTGCCATCGGCGGGCCAGATACGCAGTATTTT
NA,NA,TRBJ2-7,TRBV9,CASSEGQFYEQYF,TGTGCCAGCAGCGAAGGACAGTTCTACGAGCAGTACTTC
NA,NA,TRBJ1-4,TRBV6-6,CASSYVRGDNEKLFF,TGTGCCAGCAGTTACGTCAGGGGCGATAATGAAAAACTGTTTTTT
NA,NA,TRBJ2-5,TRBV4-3,CASSQEVPHPPGETQYF,TGCGCCAGCAGCCAAGAAGTTCCACATCCCCCGGGAGAGACCCAGTACTTC
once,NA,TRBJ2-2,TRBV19,CASNPASVNTGELFF,TGTGCCAGTAATCCCGCTAGCGTGAACACCGGGGAGCTGTTTTTT
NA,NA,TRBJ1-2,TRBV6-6,CASSLEQGYGYTF,TGTGCCAGCAGTCTAGAGCAGGGCTATGGCTACACCTTC
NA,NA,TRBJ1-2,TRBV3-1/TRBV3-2,CASSPFARGSGYTF,TGTGCCAGCAGCCCCTTCGCCAGGGGAAGCGGCTACACCTTC
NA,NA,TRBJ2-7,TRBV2,CASSNNYEQYF,TGTGCCAGCAGCAACAACTACGAGCAGTACTTC
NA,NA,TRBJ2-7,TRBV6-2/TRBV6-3,CASSQRYEQYF,TGTGCCAGCAGCCAGAGGTACGAGCAGTACTTC
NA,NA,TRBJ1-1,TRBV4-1,CASRTGGSEAFF,TGCGCCAGCAGGACAGGCGGTTCTGAAGCTTTCTTT
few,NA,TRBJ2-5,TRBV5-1,CASSLVGGQETQYF,TGCGCCAGCAGCTTGGTCGGGGGTCAAGAGACCCAGTACTTC
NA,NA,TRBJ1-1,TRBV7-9,CASSFFQAEAFF,TGTGCCAGCAGCTTTTTTCAGGCTGAAGCTTTCTTT
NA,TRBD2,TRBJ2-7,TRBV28,CASTRALAGWEQYF,TGTGCCAGCACCAGGGCACTAGCGGGATGGGAGCAGTACTTC
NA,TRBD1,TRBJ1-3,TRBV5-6,CASSLGWDSFSGNTIYF,TGTGCCAGCAGCTTGGGATGGGACAGCTTCTCTGGAAACACCATATATTTT
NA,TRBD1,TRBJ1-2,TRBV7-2,CASSLMGQGHGYTF,TGTGCCAGCAGCCTTATGGGACAGGGTCATGGCTACACCTTC
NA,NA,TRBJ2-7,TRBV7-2,CASSLVGGAEEQYF,TGTGCCAGCAGCTTAGTAGGGGGGGCTGAGGAGCAGTACTTC
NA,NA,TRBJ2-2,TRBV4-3,CASSQRGGARTGELFF,TGCGCCAGCAGCCAAAGGGGGGGCGCGAGGACCGGGGAGCTGTTTTTT
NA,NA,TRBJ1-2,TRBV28,CASSTTGYNYGYTF,TGTGCCAGCAGCACGACAGGTTACAACTATGGCTACACCTTC
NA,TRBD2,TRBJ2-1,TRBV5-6,CASSWGLDGEQFF,TGTGCCAGCAGCTGGGGACTAGATGGTGAGCAGTTCTTC
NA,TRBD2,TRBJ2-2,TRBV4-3,CASSHPGGLNTGELFF,TGCGCCAGCAGCCACCCGGGAGGGTTAAACACCGGGGAGCTGTTTTTT
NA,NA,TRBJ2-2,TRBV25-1,CASSEFFDTDTGELFF,TGTGCCAGCAGTGAGTTCTTTGACACGGATACCGGGGAGCTGTTTTTT
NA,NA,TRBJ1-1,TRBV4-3,CASSQGLRGTEAFF,TGCGCCAGCAGCCAAGGCCTCAGGGGCACTGAAGCTTTCTTT
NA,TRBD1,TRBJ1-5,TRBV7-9,CASSLGQGANQPQHF,TGTGCCAGCAGCCTAGGACAGGGGGCGAATCAGCCCCAGCATTTT
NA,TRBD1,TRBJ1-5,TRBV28,CASGQGGRLLPYSNQPQHF,TGTGCCAGTGGACAGGGTGGCCGTTTACTCCCTTATAGCAATCAGCCCCAGCATTTT
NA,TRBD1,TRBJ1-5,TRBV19,CASFPGGDNQPQHF,TGTGCCAGTTTCCCAGGGGGAGATAATCAGCCCCAGCATTTT
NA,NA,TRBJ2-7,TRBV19,CASSIMVYGSNNYEQYF,TGTGCCAGTAGTATAATGGTTTACGGTTCGAATAACTACGAGCAGTACTTC
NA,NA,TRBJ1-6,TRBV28,CASGRTAFNSPLHF,TGTGCCAGCGGACGGACTGCTTTTAATTCACCCCTCCACTTT
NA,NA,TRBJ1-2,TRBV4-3,CASSLASESYYGYTF,TGCGCCAGCAGCCTCGCGTCGGAGTCTTACTATGGCTACACCTTC
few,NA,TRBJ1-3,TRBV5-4,CASSPQGTGNTIYF,TGTGCCAGCAGCCCGCAGGGTACTGGAAACACCATATATTTT
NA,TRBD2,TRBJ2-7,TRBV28,CASTEGKLAGVWGYEQYF,TGTGCCAGCACCGAAGGGAAACTAGCGGGAGTATGGGGCTACGAGCAGTACTTC